This T cell receptor (beta chain) was recovered during a study of CXCR3-negative and CXCR3-positive naive CD8 T cells. Germline loops: CDR1 SGHVS, CDR2 FQNEAQ. This CDR3 spans 18 amino acids. This clonotype is labeled medium-sized (0.01 to 0.1%) based on frequency. UMI labels and 5' RACE were used to prepare the TRB cDNA libraries. TCRdb re-called the 5' RACE reads; every CDR3 protein appears as one record, without DNA. In all, the sample yields 6,500 to 10,000 distinct CDR3 sequences. Material: naive CXCR3- CD8+ T cells from blood. Subset reported: CD45RO-CCR7+CD27+CD95- naive CD8+ T cells lacking CXCR3 (TNR3-). This chain joins TRBV7-8 and TRBJ2-1; the TCRdb D gene call, TRBD2, has no DNA to confirm it. The clonotype comes from a human donor in good health. Some clones in this sample may be carry-over from other donors' samples. CDR3: CASSFPLRLAGGNNEQFF.